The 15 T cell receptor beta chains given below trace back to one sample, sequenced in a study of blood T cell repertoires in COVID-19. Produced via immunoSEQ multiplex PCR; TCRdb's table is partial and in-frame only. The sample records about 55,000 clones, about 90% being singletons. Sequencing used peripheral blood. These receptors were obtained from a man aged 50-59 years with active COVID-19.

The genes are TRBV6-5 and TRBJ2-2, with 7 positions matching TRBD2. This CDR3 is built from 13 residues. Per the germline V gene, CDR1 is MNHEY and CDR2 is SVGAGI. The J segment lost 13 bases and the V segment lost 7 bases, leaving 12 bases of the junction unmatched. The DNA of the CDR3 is TGTGCCAGCACCCAGGGAGGGACCGATAGGCTGTTTTTT. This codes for CASTQGGTDRLFF.

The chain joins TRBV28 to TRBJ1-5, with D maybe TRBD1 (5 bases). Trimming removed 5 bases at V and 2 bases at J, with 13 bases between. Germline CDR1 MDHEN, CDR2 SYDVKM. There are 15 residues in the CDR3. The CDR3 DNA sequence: TGTGCCAGCAGTCTAAGGGGAGGGCGCAATCAGCCCCAGCATTTT. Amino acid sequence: CASSLRGGRNQPQHF.

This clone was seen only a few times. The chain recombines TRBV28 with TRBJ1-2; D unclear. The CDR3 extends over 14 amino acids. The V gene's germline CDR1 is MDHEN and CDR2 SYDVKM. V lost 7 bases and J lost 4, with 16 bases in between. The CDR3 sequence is CASTSDWQTYGYTF. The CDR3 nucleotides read TGTGCCAGCACCTCTGATTGGCAAACCTATGGCTACACCTTC.

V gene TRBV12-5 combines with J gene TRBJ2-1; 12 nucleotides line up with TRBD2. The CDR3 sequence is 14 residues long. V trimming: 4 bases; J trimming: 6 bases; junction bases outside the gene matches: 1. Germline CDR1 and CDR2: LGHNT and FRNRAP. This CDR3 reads CASGSSGRANEQFF. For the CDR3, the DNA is TGTGCTAGTGGTTCTAGCGGGAGGGCCAATGAGCAGTTCTTC.

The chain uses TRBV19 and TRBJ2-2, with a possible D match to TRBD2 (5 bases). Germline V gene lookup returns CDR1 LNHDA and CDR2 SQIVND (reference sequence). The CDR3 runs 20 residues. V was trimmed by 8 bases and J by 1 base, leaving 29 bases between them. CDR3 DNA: TGTGCCAGTTTGGGGTTTGGCGGGTACCCCGATTTCATGAACACCGGGGAGCTGTTTTTT. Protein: CASLGFGGYPDFMNTGELFF.

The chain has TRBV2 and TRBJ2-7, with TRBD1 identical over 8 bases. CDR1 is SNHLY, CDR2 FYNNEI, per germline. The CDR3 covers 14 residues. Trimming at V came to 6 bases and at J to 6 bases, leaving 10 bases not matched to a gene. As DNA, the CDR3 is TGTGCCAGCAGAACCGACAGGGGCCCTCGCGAGCAGTACTTC. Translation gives CASRTDRGPREQYF. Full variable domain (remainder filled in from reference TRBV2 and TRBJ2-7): EPEVTQTPSHQVTQMGQEVILRCVPISNHLYFYWYRQILGQKVEFLVSFYNNEISEKSEIFDDQFSVERPDGSNFTLKIRSTKLEDSAMYFCASRTDRGPREQYFGPGTRLTVT.

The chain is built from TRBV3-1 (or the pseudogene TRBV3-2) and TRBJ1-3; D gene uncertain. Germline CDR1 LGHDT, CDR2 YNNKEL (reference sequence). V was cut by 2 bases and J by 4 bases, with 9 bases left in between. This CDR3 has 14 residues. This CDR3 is CASSQIGSGNTIYF. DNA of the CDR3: TGTGCCAGCAGCCAAATAGGGAGCGGAAACACCATATATTTT.

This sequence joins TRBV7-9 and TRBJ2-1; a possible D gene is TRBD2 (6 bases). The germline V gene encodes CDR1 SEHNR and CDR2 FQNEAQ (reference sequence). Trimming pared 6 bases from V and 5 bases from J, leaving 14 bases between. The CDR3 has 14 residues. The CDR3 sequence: CASRWTNPNNEQFF. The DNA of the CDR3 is TGTGCCAGCAGGTGGACTAACCCTAACAATGAGCAGTTCTTC.

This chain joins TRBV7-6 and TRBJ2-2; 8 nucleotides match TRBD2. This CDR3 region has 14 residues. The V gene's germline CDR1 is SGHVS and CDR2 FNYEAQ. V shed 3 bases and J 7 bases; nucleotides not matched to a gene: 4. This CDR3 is CASSFGLAGGELFF. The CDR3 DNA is TGTGCCAGCAGCTTTGGCCTAGCGGGCGGGGAGCTGTTTTTT.

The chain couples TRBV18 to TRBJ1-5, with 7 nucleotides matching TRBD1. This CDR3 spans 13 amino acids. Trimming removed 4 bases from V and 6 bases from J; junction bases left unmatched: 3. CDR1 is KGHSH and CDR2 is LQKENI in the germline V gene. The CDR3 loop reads CASSQGASQPQHF. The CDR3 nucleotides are TGTGCCAGCTCACAGGGGGCAAGTCAGCCCCAGCATTTT.

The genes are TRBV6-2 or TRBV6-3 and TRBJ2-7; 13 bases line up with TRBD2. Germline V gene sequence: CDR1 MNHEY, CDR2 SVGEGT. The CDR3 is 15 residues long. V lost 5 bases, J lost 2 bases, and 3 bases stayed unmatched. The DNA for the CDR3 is TGTGCCAGCAGTCCACTAGCGGGAGGGACCTACGAGCAGTACTTC. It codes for CASSPLAGGTYEQYF.

CDR3 residues: CASGATHSYEQYF. The CDR3 DNA sequence: TGTGCCAGCGGGGCCACTCACTCCTACGAGCAGTACTTC. The chain has TRBV6-5 and TRBJ2-7, with D possibly TRBD1 on 5 matching bases. Germline-derived CDR1 and CDR2 are MNHEY and SVGAGI. Trimming cost V 8 bases and J 0 bases, with 11 bases left between them. The CDR3 spans 13 residues.

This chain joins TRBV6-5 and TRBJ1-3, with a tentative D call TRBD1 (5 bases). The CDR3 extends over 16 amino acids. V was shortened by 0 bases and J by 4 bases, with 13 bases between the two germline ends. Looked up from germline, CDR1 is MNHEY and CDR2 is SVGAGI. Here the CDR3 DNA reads TGTGCCAGCAGTTACTCGCGGCAGGGAGGAGGAAACACCATATATTTT. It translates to CASSYSRQGGGNTIYF.

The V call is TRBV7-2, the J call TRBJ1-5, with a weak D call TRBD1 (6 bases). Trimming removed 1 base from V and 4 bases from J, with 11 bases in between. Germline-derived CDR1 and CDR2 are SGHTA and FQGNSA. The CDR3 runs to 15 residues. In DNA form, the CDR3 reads TGTGCCAGCAGCTTAGGTGGACAGACTAATCAGCCCCAGCATTTT. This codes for CASSLGGQTNQPQHF.

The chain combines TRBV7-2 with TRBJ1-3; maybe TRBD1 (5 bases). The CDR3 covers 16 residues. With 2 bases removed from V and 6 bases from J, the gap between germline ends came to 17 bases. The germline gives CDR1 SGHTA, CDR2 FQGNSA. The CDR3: CASSLQAAGIPNTIYF. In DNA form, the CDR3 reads TGTGCCAGCAGCTTACAAGCCGCAGGGATTCCAAACACCATATATTTT.